This T cell receptor beta chain was found in a study of graft-versus-host responses after intestinal transplantation. Study summary: Grafts were multivisceral, liver-intestinal, or isolated intestinal. Uniformly, recipients were administered anti-thymocyte globulin induction with subsequent tacrolimus and steroids for around 3 years. Findings of the study overall: GvH clones surfaced in recipient marrow, some emerging earlier in ileum or blood. Early declines in HvG clones that occurred post-transplant were associated with peak circulating GvH clone levels.

As concerns this clone: The antigen is not known.

CDR1 is LNHNV and CDR2 is YYDKDF in the germline V gene (reference sequence). This CDR3 spans 19 amino acids. Deletions cut 3 bases from V and 11 bases from J, with 34 bases between. Assay used: immunoSEQ multiplex PCR; TCRdb lists only in-frame clones, some missing. Seen here are around 70,000 clones, approximately 88% observed once, and the top ten hold roughly 2.6%. The sequence was obtained from a human donor who received an intestinal transplant. Sequenced material: unstimulated CD8+ T cells sorted from spleen or lymph node cells, taken before intestinal transplant. The genes are TRBV15 and TRBJ2-5; weak D call: TRBD2 (5 bases). The CDR3 DNA reads TGTGCCACCAGCAGGGAGACCGTGACTATTGGACCGAACCCTCATAATCAGTACTTC. Its protein is CATSRETVTIGPNPHNQYF.